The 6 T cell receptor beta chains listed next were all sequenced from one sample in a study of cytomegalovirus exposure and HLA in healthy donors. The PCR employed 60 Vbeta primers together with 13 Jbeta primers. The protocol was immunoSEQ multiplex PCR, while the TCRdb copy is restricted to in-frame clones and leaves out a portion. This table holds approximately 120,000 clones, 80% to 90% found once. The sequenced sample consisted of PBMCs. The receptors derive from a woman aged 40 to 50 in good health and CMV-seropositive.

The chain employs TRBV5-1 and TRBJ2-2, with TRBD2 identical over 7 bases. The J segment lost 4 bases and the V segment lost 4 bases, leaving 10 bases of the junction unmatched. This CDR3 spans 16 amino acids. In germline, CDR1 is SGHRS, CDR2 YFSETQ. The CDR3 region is CASSPYGGTTTGELFF. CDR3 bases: TGCGCCAGCAGCCCATACGGGGGGACGACCACCGGGGAGCTGTTTTTT.

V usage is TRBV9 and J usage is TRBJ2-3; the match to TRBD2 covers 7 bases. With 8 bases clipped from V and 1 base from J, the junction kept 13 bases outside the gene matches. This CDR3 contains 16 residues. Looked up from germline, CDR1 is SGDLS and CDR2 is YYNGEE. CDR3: CASTVGGTFGTDTQYF. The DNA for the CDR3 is TGTGCCAGTACCGTCGGGGGGACTTTTGGCACAGATACGCAGTATTTT. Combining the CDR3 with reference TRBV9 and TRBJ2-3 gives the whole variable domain DSGVTQTPKHLITATGQRVTLRCSPRSGDLSVYWYQQSLDQGLQFLIQYYNGEERAKGNILERFSAQQFPDLHSELNLSSLELGDSALYFCASTVGGTFGTDTQYFGPGTRLTVL.

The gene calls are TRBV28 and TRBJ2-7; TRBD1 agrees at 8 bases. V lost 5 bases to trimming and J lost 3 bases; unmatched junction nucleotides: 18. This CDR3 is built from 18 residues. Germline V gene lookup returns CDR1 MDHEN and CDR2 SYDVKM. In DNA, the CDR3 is TGTGCCAGCAGTCCCCTAAAACTCTCCGGGACAGGAGGCTACGAGCAGTACTTC. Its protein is CASSPLKLSGTGGYEQYF.

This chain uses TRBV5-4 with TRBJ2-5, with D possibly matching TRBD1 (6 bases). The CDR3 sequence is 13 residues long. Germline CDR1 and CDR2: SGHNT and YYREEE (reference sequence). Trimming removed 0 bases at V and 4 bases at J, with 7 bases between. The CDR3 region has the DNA TGTGCCAGCAGCTTGGGACAGGTAGAGACCCAGTACTTC. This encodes CASSLGQVETQYF.

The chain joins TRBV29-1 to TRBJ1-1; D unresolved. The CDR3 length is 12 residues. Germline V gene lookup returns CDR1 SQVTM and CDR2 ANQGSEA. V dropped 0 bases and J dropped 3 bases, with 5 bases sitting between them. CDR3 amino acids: CSVEEGDTEAFF. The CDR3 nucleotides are TGCAGCGTTGAAGAAGGAGACACTGAAGCTTTCTTT.

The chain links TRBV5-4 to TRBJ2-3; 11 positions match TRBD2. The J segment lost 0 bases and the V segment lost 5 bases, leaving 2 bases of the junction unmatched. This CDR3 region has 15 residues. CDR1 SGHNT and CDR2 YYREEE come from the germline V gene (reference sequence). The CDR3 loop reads CASRASGRSTDTQYF. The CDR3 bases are TGTGCCAGCAGGGCTAGCGGGAGGAGCACAGATACGCAGTATTTT.